The 21 T cell receptor beta chains below were found in one sample sequenced in a study of beta chain features in type 1 diabetes. The entirety of the isolated RNA underwent reverse transcription, so expressed TCRB transcripts were sequenced. Repertoires were generated with immunoSEQ multiplex PCR, while TCRdb's copy carries only in-frame clones and drops some. The sample has 600,000 to 650,000 clones; roughly a sixth are singletons. The source material was naive CD4+ T cells from blood. The receptors stem from a man aged 18 to 29 in good health.

This clone has a handful of counts. V usage is TRBV7-3 and J usage is TRBJ1-1; D gene ambiguous. This CDR3 has 13 residues. Trimming removed 5 bases at V and 5 bases at J, with 12 bases between. Germline V gives CDR1 SGHTA, CDR2 FQGTGA. CDR3 amino acids: CASSRERVTEAFF. The CDR3 nucleotides read TGTGCCAGCAGCCGGGAAAGGGTGACTGAAGCTTTCTTT. The full variable domain, with the rest looked up from reference TRBV7-3 and TRBJ1-1, is GAGVSQTPSNKVTEKGKYVELRCDPISGHTALYWYRQSLGQGPEFLIYFQGTGAADDSGLPNDRFFAVRPEGSVSTLKIQRTERGDSAVYLCASSRERVTEAFFGQGTRLTVV.

The chain combines TRBV4-3 with TRBJ1-6, with D unclear. Trimming removed 0 bases at V and 9 bases at J, with 3 bases between. The length of the CDR3 is 12 residues. Germline V CDR1 and CDR2: LGHNA, YSLEER. This CDR3 is CASSQEGSPLHF. CDR3 sequence (DNA): TGCGCCAGCAGCCAAGAAGGTTCACCCCTCCACTTT.

The chain joins TRBV7-2 to TRBJ1-2; D is ambiguous. The V gene's germline CDR1 is SGHTA and CDR2 FQGNSA. CDR3 length: 13 amino acids. The ends were cut back, 4 bases at V and 2 bases at J, with 8 bases in the middle. The CDR3 protein is CASSYTENYGYTF. The CDR3 DNA follows: TGTGCCAGCAGCTACACAGAAAACTATGGCTACACCTTC.

This chain uses TRBV7-3 with TRBJ2-5, with a weak D call TRBD2 (5 bases). CDR3 length: 14 residues. V was trimmed by 5 bases and J by 0 bases, leaving 10 bases between them. CDR1 is SGHTA, CDR2 FQGTGA, per germline. CDR3 bases: TGTGCCAGCAGCCCAAGAGGGTACCAAGAGACCCAGTACTTC. Translated: CASSPRGYQETQYF.

There are a few counts of this clone. The chain has TRBV9 and TRBJ2-7; 9 positions match TRBD2. Trimming cost V 4 bases and J 1 base; bases outside gene matches: 6. The CDR3 has 15 amino acids. Germline CDR1 reads SGDLS; CDR2 reads YYNGEE. The DNA of the CDR3 is TGTGCCAGCAGCCAAGGGACTAGCATATCCTACGAGCAGTACTTC. Translated: CASSQGTSISYEQYF.

V gene TRBV6-4 combines with J gene TRBJ2-5; no definite D call. Germline V gene lookup returns CDR1 MRHNA and CDR2 SNTAGT. The CDR3 covers 13 residues. Trimming shortened V by 4 bases and J by 2 bases, and 8 bases separated the two germline ends. DNA for the CDR3: TGTGCCAGCAGTGTCTTGCGGCAAGAGACCCAGTACTTC. Residues: CASSVLRQETQYF.

The chain combines TRBV14 with TRBJ1-2; possible D gene TRBD1, 6 bases. This CDR3 region has 17 residues. Germline loops: CDR1 SGHDN, CDR2 FVKESK. V was clipped by 4 bases and J by 4 bases, with 22 bases between them. The CDR3 DNA reads as TGTGCCAGCAGCCTCTCGAGGACAGACCCTTTTAGCTATGGCTACACCTTC. Translated, it gives CASSLSRTDPFSYGYTF.

This clone was counted between two and nine times. This chain links TRBV6-5 with TRBJ2-6, with D possibly being TRBD1 (5 bases). V lost 6 bases and J lost 0, with 9 bases in between. Germline lookup yields CDR1 MNHEY and CDR2 SVGAGI. This CDR3 is built from 15 residues. CDR3 DNA: TGTGCCAGCAGCTCGACAGCCTCTGGGGCCAACGTCCTGACTTTC. It translates to CASSSTASGANVLTF.

This clone was recorded a few times. The rearrangement links TRBV4-2 to TRBJ1-2; possibly TRBD1 for D (6 bases). Trimming took off 0 bases at V and 4 bases at J, with 9 bases between the two ends. The germline gives CDR1 LGHNA, CDR2 YNFKEQ. The CDR3 runs to 14 residues. The CDR3 nucleotides read TGTGCCAGCAGCCAAGATGAGGGGGGCTATGGCTACACCTTC. This codes for CASSQDEGGYGYTF.

This clone was detected only a few times. The chain joins TRBV7-2 to TRBJ2-2, with D uncertain. The CDR3 is 13 residues long. CDR1 SGHTA and CDR2 FQGNSA come from the germline V gene. The V end was cut by 5 bases, the J end by 6 bases, with 10 bases between. The CDR3 loop reads CASSPLTAGELFF. The DNA of the CDR3 is TGTGCCAGCAGCCCCCTTACCGCCGGGGAGCTGTTTTTT.

In its sample, this clone was seen a few times. The sample has other DNA sequences that encode this CDR3 too. The CDR3 reads CASSVQGSSYEQYF. The CDR3 DNA sequence: TGTGCCAGCAGCGTACAGGGGAGCTCCTACGAGCAGTACTTC. The chain carries TRBV9 and TRBJ2-7; possible D gene TRBD1, 6 bases. Germline V CDR1 and CDR2: SGDLS, YYNGEE. V was shortened by 1 base and J by 0 bases, with 8 bases between the two germline ends. The CDR3 runs to 14 residues.

This sequence joins TRBV11-2 and TRBJ2-1; TRBD2 is a possible D gene (6 bases). Per germline, CDR1 SGHAT and CDR2 FQNNGV. Trimming removed 4 bases at V and 9 bases at J, with 22 bases between. This CDR3 is built from 16 residues. CDR3 sequence (DNA): TGTGCCAGCAGCTCACAAGTCCGTAAGGGAGGTAGTGAGCAGTTCTTC. This encodes CASSSQVRKGGSEQFF.

This clone was detected only a few times. The CDR3 here is CASSLGQGGTGRDQYF. The CDR3 DNA follows: TGTGCCAGCAGCTTAGGACAGGGAGGAACTGGACGGGATCAGTACTTC. This chain joins TRBV7-8 and TRBJ2-4; maybe TRBD1 (7 bases). Deletions cut 1 base from V and 12 bases from J, with 22 bases between. The germline gives CDR1 SGHVS, CDR2 FQNEAQ. The CDR3 spans 16 residues.

There are a few counts of this clone. The V gene is TRBV6-1, the J gene TRBJ2-3; unclear D gene. V lost 5 bases to trimming and J lost 2 bases, with 2 bases between them. The CDR3 sequence is 11 residues long. Germline CDR1 is MNHNS and CDR2 is SASEGT. CDR3 in DNA: TGTGCCAGCAGTAACACAGATACGCAGTATTTT. This encodes CASSNTDTQYF.

There are a few counts of this clone. This chain connects TRBV7-9 to TRBJ2-7, with 7 positions matching TRBD1. Per the germline V gene, CDR1 is SEHNR and CDR2 is FQNEAQ (reference sequence). The trim removed 5 bases at V and 0 bases at J, leaving 4 bases unmatched. The CDR3 is 14 amino acids. The chain's CDR3 is CASSQDRSSYEQYF. CDR3 coding DNA: TGTGCCAGCAGCCAGGACAGGAGCTCCTACGAGCAGTACTTC. The variable domain in full, with the rest retrieved from reference TRBV7-9 and TRBJ2-7, is DTGVSQNPRHKITKRGQNVTFRCDPISEHNRLYWYRQTLGQGPEFLTYFQNEAQLEKSRLLSDRFSAERPKGSFSTLEIQRTEQGDSAMYLCASSQDRSSYEQYFGPGTRLTVT.

This sequence joins TRBV5-1 and TRBJ2-7, with TRBD1 identical over 7 bases. V shed 0 bases, J shed 1 base, and the junction held 7 bases outside the gene matches. Germline CDR1 is SGHRS and CDR2 is YFSETQ. The CDR3 is 16 amino acids. CDR3 in DNA: TGCGCCAGCAGCTTGGGACGGGACAGTGGATCCTACGAGCAGTACTTC. This encodes CASSLGRDSGSYEQYF.

This clone was found a few times. The chain carries TRBV5-4 and TRBJ2-3; possibly TRBD1 or TRBD2 for D (5 bases each). Germline values: CDR1 SGHNT, CDR2 YYREEE (reference sequence). The CDR3 is made up of 14 amino acids. V was clipped by 5 bases and J by 1 base, with 11 bases between them. The CDR3 region is CASRTGRRTDTQYF. In DNA form, the CDR3 reads TGTGCCAGCAGAACGGGACGCCGCACAGATACGCAGTATTTT.

The chain couples TRBV5-1 to TRBJ2-1; 14 bases fit TRBD2. The V gene's germline CDR1 is SGHRS and CDR2 YFSETQ. The ends lost 0 bases at V and 6 bases at J; junction bases unmatched: 5. CDR3 size: 17 residues. DNA of the CDR3: TGCGCCAGCAGCTTGGACCGGACTAGCGGGAGGACCAATGAGCAGTTCTTC. Amino acids: CASSLDRTSGRTNEQFF.

The chain carries TRBV28 and TRBJ1-5, with D possibly being TRBD1 (6 bases). CDR1 and CDR2 (germline): MDHEN, SYDVKM. The CDR3 contains 19 residues. The ends were cut back, 6 bases at V and 4 bases at J, with 28 bases in the middle. The CDR3 reads CASSLTRLGGRGINQPQHF. CDR3 sequence (DNA): TGTGCCAGCAGCCTTACCCGATTAGGGGGAAGAGGGATAAATCAGCCCCAGCATTTT.

This clone was picked up a small number of times. The chain joins TRBV7-9 to TRBJ2-7; the D gene is possibly TRBD1 (6 bases). Germline CDR1 and CDR2: SEHNR and FQNEAQ (reference sequence). V lost 5 bases and J lost 6, with 14 bases in between. CDR3 length equals 13 residues. The CDR3 reads CASSVVQGTEQYF. The DNA of the CDR3 is TGTGCCAGCAGCGTAGTACAGGGAACCGAGCAGTACTTC.

The chain couples TRBV4-3 to TRBJ2-1; D tentatively reads TRBD1 or TRBD2 (7 bases each). The V and J ends lost 0 bases and 6 bases respectively, with 15 bases between them. CDR3 length: 16 amino acids. Germline V CDR1 and CDR2: LGHNA, YSLEER. The chain's CDR3 is CASSQDPPGGGNEQFF. In nucleotides, the CDR3 is TGCGCCAGCAGCCAAGATCCACCAGGGGGGGGCAATGAGCAGTTCTTC.